Listed below are T cell receptor beta chains from one sample, sequenced in a study of cytomegalovirus exposure and HLA in healthy donors. Only in-frame clones appear in the TCRdb table, and some are missing; sequencing was by immunoSEQ multiplex PCR. The data contain about 130,000 clones, about 85% of them singletons. The specimen was PBMCs. The receptors come from a boy between 10 and 17 years old in good health and CMV-seronegative. The conserved cysteine and the conserved F or W are not part of the CDR3 here. Each record gives: V gene, CDR3 protein.

v_gene: TRBV4-2
CDR3aa: ASSPNEGNTEAF

v_gene: TRBV19
CDR3aa: ASSIAGSFYEQY

v_gene: TRBV27
CDR3aa: ASSLTPGGSGNTIY

v_gene: TRBV7-9
CDR3aa: ASSHGSAGGSYEQY

v_gene: TRBV14
CDR3aa: ASSQDRGRWKGRNTIY

v_gene: TRBV5-1
CDR3aa: ASSLNSNWDTNYGYT

v_gene: TRBV9
CDR3aa: ASSVGSGRDTGELF

v_gene: TRBV15
CDR3aa: ATSRDLRLRSYNEQF

v_gene: TRBV9
CDR3aa: ASSPGQQSPYYT

v_gene: TRBV5-1
CDR3aa: ASSLPGQLNTEAF

v_gene: TRBV5-6
CDR3aa: ASSLRATGGAGTEAF

v_gene: TRBV2
CDR3aa: ARLAGGTDTQY

v_gene: TRBV27
CDR3aa: ASSSHPDRRDQPQH

v_gene: TRBV27
CDR3aa: ASSLLGGSRYNEQF

v_gene: TRBV15
CDR3aa: ATSRVKREEETQY

v_gene: TRBV5-4
CDR3aa: ASSFHRGLTDTQY

v_gene: TRBV5-1
CDR3aa: ASSLGGSNQPQH

v_gene: TRBV5-1
CDR3aa: ASSRGDRGNTDTQY

v_gene: TRBV11-2
CDR3aa: ASSLASWQF

v_gene: TRBV11-3
CDR3aa: ASTLNTEAF

v_gene: TRBV9
CDR3aa: ASSVGPGGYDDTQY

v_gene: TRBV15
CDR3aa: ATSKAGTFGNIQY

v_gene: TRBV2
CDR3aa: ASSEALRAGGQY

v_gene: TRBV29-1
CDR3aa: SVEGTGGAETQY

v_gene: TRBV5-1
CDR3aa: ASRYGPQDEQF

v_gene: TRBV5-1
CDR3aa: ASSLLVLT

v_gene: TRBV7-7
CDR3aa: ASSLGPGASGNTIY

v_gene: TRBV6-5
CDR3aa: AAGRGVGSEKLF

v_gene: TRBV19
CDR3aa: ASSPGGTNTGELF

v_gene: TRBV4-3
CDR3aa: ASSQKGLAGVTGELF

v_gene: TRBV10-3
CDR3aa: AIRQTGGIEEQY

v_gene: TRBV4-3
CDR3aa: ASSQGEVPWYGYT

v_gene: TRBV6-5
CDR3aa: ASSYRTDNYGYT

v_gene: TRBV10-3
CDR3aa: AITGTSEGEQY

v_gene: TRBV11-2
CDR3aa: ASSFDRPPYEQY

v_gene: TRBV30
CDR3aa: AWSVQGAPAGELF

v_gene: TRBV10-1
CDR3aa: ASSDGRGTGNTIY

v_gene: TRBV7-3
CDR3aa: ASSLTRGGMDTQY

v_gene: TRBV4-2
CDR3aa: ASRDGRADNEQF

v_gene: TRBV27
CDR3aa: ASSPGTSGSYNEQF